This TCR beta chain was sequenced in a study of T-cell memory formation after mild COVID-19. Findings and limits, study-wide: Contracting clones from day 15 to 85 showed balanced CD4/CD8; later expanders favored CD4+. A subset of responding clones appeared in pre-infection memory, suggesting cross-reactive memory joined. Contracting CD4+ clones lay largely in CM and EM, with CD8+ ones residing in EMRA.

At least ten counts were recorded for this clonotype. Its cognate antigen is unknown. TCRdb re-called the 5' RACE reads through MiXCR, storing one row per CDR3 protein. The table has roughly 300,000 distinct CDR3 sequences, roughly an eighth seen once; the top ten hold roughly 20%. Material for sequencing was PBMCs or a T cell subset sorted from them (not recorded which). The source of this sequence is a young man who had mild COVID-19 (a few samples of this study predate the infection). Cell type and time point are not known.

The DNA of the CDR3 is TGTGCCAGCATTAGTAGCCCGATGCCGTCTGGGGCCAACGTCCTGACTTTC. Its translation: CASISSPMPSGANVLTF. The J gene is TRBJ2-6, the V gene TRBV6-6; D unresolved. The germline V gene encodes CDR1 MNHNY and CDR2 SVGAGI (reference sequence). V gave up 7 bases and J gave up 1 base, with 17 bases separating them. The CDR3 consists of 17 residues.